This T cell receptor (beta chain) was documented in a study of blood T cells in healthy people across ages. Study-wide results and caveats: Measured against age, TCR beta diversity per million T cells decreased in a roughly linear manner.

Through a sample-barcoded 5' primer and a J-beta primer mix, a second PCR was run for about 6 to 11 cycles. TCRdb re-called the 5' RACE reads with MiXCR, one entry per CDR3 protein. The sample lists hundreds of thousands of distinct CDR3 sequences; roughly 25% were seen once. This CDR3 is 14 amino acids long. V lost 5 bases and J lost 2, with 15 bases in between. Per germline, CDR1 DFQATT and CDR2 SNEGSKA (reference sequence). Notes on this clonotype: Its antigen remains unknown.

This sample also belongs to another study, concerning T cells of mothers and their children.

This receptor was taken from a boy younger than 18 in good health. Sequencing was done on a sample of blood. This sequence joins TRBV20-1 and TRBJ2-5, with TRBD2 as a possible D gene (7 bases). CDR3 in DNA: TGCAGTGCTGACGAGGGGGGGACTCAAGAGACCCAGTACTTC. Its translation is CSADEGGTQETQYF.